The 3 T cell receptor beta chains below come from one sample, sequenced in a study of blood T cell repertoires in COVID-19. The method was immunoSEQ multiplex PCR; TCRdb's version includes in-frame clones alone and lacks a portion of them. The table records about 100,000 clones, around 86% of them present only once. Sequenced input: PBMCs or T cells enriched from blood (not recorded which). The receptors were sampled from a woman in her forties or fifties who had recovered from COVID-19.

The genes are TRBV28 and TRBJ2-1, with 9 bases identical to TRBD2. The CDR3 consists of 14 residues. The V gene's germline CDR1 is MDHEN and CDR2 SYDVKM. V lost 6 bases and J lost 4; bases outside the gene matches: 4. CDR3 loop: CASRNLAGYNEQFF. The CDR3 DNA follows: TGTGCCAGCAGAAATCTAGCGGGATACAATGAGCAGTTCTTC. Using reference TRBV28 and TRBJ2-1 for the parts outside the CDR3, the full variable domain is DVKVTQSSRYLVKRTGEKVFLECVQDMDHENMFWYRQDPGLGLRLIYFSYDVKMKEKGDIPEGYSVSREKKERFSLILESASTNQTSMYLCASRNLAGYNEQFFGPGTRLTVL.

The chain is built from TRBV5-1 and TRBJ1-1, with TRBD1 matching 10 bases. The germline gives CDR1 SGHRS, CDR2 YFSETQ. The CDR3 is 16 residues long. V lost 0 bases to trimming and J lost 5 bases; unmatched junction nucleotides: 7. CDR3 coding DNA: TGCGCCAGCAGCTTGGTACGACAGGGGGCAGGGACTGAAGCTTTCTTT. Its translation: CASSLVRQGAGTEAFF.

This chain joins TRBV28 and TRBJ2-5, with 7 bases that match TRBD2. The CDR3 has 17 residues. Trimming cost V 7 bases and J 3 bases; bases outside gene matches: 17. Germline V lookup: CDR1 MDHEN, CDR2 SYDVKM. Written as DNA, the CDR3 is TGTGCCAGCAATTCTTACTGGACTAGTAAAAAGAAAGAGACCCAGTACTTC. Amino acid sequence: CASNSYWTSKKKETQYF.